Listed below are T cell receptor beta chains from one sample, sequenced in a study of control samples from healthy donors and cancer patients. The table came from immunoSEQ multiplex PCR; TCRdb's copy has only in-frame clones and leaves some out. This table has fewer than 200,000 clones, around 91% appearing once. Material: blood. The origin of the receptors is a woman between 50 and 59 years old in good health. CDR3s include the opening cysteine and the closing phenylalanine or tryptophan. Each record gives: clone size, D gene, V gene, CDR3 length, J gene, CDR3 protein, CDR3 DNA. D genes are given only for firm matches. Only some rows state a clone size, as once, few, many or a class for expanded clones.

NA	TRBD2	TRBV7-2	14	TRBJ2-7	CASSLTSGDYEQYF	TGTGCCAGCAGCTTAACTAGCGGGGACTACGAGCAGTACTTC
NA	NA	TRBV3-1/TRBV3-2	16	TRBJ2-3	CASSQDQTGLTDTQYF	TGTGCCAGCAGCCAAGATCAGACAGGACTCACAGATACGCAGTATTTT
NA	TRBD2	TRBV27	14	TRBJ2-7	CASSLWGGVYEQYF	TGTGCCAGCAGTTTATGGGGGGGGGTCTACGAGCAGTACTTC
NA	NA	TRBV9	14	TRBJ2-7	CASSPMTGFYEQYF	TGTGCCAGCAGCCCCATGACCGGATTCTACGAGCAGTACTTC
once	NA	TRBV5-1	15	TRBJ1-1	CASSTQGPPNTEAFF	TGCGCCAGCAGCACTCAGGGCCCGCCGAACACTGAAGCTTTCTTT
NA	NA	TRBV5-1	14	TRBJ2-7	CASSSEGGVEEQYF	TGCGCCAGCAGCTCCGAGGGGGGAGTAGAGGAGCAGTACTTC
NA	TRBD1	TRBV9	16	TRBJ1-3	CASSEGQGGTGNTIYF	TGTGCCAGCAGTGAAGGGCAGGGGGGCACTGGAAACACCATATATTTT
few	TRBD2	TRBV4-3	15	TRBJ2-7	CASSQDRGGPYEQYF	TGCGCCAGCAGCCAAGATCGGGGAGGGCCCTACGAGCAGTACTTC
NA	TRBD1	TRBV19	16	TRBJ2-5	CASSIQSTGIGETQYF	TGTGCCAGTAGTATCCAATCGACAGGGATTGGGGAGACCCAGTACTTC
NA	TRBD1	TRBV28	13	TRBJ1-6	CASRTGNNSPLHF	TGTGCCAGCAGGACAGGGAACAATTCACCCCTCCACTTT
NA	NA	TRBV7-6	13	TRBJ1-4	CASSLLENEKLFF	TGTGCCAGCAGCTTACTGGAGAATGAAAAACTGTTTTTT
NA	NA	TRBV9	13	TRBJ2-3	CASTMGPTDTQYF	TGTGCCAGTACCATGGGCCCCACAGATACGCAGTATTTT
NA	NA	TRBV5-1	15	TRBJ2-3	CASSPQGGGSDTQYF	TGCGCCAGCAGCCCACAGGGTGGGGGCTCAGATACGCAGTATTTT
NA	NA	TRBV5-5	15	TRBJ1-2	CASSLAGSGNYGYTF	TGTGCCAGCAGCTTGGCAGGGAGTGGGAACTATGGCTACACCTTC
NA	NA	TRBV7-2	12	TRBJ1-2	CASSFPAPTYTF	TGTGCCAGCAGCTTCCCGGCTCCTACCTACACCTTC
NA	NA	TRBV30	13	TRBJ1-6	CAWSVRGISPLHF	TGTGCCTGGAGTGTACGCGGAATTTCACCCCTCCACTTT
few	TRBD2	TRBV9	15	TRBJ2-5	CASSGQAGIGETQYF	TGTGCCAGCAGCGGACAAGCGGGGATCGGGGAGACCCAGTACTTC
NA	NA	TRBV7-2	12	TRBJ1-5	CASSFQGQPQHF	TGTGCCAGCAGTTTCCAGGGTCAGCCCCAGCATTTT
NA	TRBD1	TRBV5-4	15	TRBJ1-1	CASSVGQGFYTEAFF	TGTGCCAGCAGCGTTGGACAGGGGTTCTACACTGAAGCTTTCTTT
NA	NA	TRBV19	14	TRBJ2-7	CASSLGRDSYEQYF	TGTGCCAGTAGCCTCGGACGGGACTCCTACGAGCAGTACTTC
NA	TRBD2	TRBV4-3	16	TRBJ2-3	CASSRVGLAGADTQYF	TGCGCCAGCAGCCGTGTGGGACTAGCGGGAGCAGATACGCAGTATTTT
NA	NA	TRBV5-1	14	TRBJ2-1	CASSIPSLHNEQFF	TGCGCCAGCAGCATCCCCAGCCTACACAATGAGCAGTTCTTC
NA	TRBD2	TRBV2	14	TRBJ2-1	CVMYGTSGGNEQFF	TGTGTTATGTACGGGACTAGCGGGGGCAATGAGCAGTTCTTC
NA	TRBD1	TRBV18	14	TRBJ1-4	CASSSDRGGEKLFF	TGTGCCAGCTCATCAGACAGGGGAGGCGAAAAACTGTTTTTT
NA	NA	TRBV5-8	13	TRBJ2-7	CASSSSPDLEQYF	TGTGCCAGCAGTTCCTCCCCGGACCTCGAGCAGTACTTC
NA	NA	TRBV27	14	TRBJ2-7	CASSSQVAMTEQYF	TGTGCCAGCAGTTCACAGGTCGCGATGACCGAGCAGTACTTC